A single sample gave rise to the 18 T cell receptor beta chains below, sequenced in a study of blood T cell repertoires in COVID-19. Sequenced by immunoSEQ multiplex PCR; TCRdb stores in-frame clones only, minus some. The sample carries approximately 300,000 clones, more than 85% recorded once. The sample consisted of PBMCs or T cells enriched from blood (not recorded which). All receptors come from a woman under 40 who had been exposed to COVID-19.

The chain employs TRBV19 and TRBJ1-1; D remains unclear. CDR3 length equals 15 residues. Deletions cut 7 bases from V and 1 base from J, with 16 bases between. From germline, CDR1 is LNHDA and CDR2 SQIVND (reference sequence). CDR3: CASNPIAGSNTEAFF. CDR3 coding DNA: TGTGCCAGTAACCCCATCGCGGGATCGAACACTGAAGCTTTCTTT.

This chain uses TRBV18 with TRBJ1-2; D gene ambiguous. The ends were cut back, 7 bases at V and 2 bases at J, with 11 bases in the middle. CDR3 length: 13 amino acids. CDR1 and CDR2 (germline): KGHSH, LQKENI. The CDR3 here is CASLEGANYGYTF. The CDR3 DNA follows: TGTGCCAGCTTGGAGGGAGCGAACTATGGCTACACCTTC.

This clone has only one observation. The chain is built from TRBV12-5 and TRBJ2-3, with 7 bases that match TRBD1. Unmatched junction bases numbered 6, after V lost 2 bases and J lost 1 base. The CDR3 covers 16 residues. Germline values: CDR1 LGHNT, CDR2 FRNRAP. Here the CDR3 DNA reads TGTGCTAGTGGTTTGCCTTGGACAGGCGGCACAGATACGCAGTATTTT. Translating it yields CASGLPWTGGTDTQYF.

J is TRBJ2-5 and V is TRBV5-6, with TRBD2 matching 10 bases. J lost 5 bases, V lost 4 bases, and 11 bases had no gene match. This CDR3 spans 16 amino acids. In germline, CDR1 is SGHDT, CDR2 YYEEEE. The CDR3 coding sequence is TGTGCCAGCAGCCGCCAGCGGGGGGGCCTGGGGGAGACCCAGTACTTC. The encoded protein is CASSRQRGGLGETQYF.

The sample holds one count of this clone. V and J are TRBV5-1 and TRBJ1-2, with 8 bases that match TRBD1. Germline assignment: CDR1 SGHRS and CDR2 YFSETQ. This CDR3 has 13 residues. Trimming removed 5 bases from V and 5 bases from J; junction bases left unmatched: 5. The DNA of the CDR3 is TGCGCCAGCAGGGGACAGGCTGCGTATGGCTACACCTTC. Translation: CASRGQAAYGYTF.

Note on this clone: The same CDR3 arises from other DNA sequences in this sample as well. This chain joins TRBV27 and TRBJ2-7, with D unclear. This CDR3 is built from 13 residues. V was clipped by 5 bases and J by 2 bases, with 10 bases between them. Germline V lookup: CDR1 MNHEY, CDR2 SMNVEV (reference sequence). The CDR3 loop is CASSLSLTYEQYF. CDR3 nucleotide sequence: TGTGCCAGCAGTCTTTCACTTACCTACGAGCAGTACTTC.

This chain links TRBV28 with TRBJ1-2; 8 positions match TRBD1. V was pared by 5 bases and J by 7 bases, with 9 bases of the junction left unmatched. The CDR3 is made up of 14 amino acids. CDR1 MDHEN and CDR2 SYDVKM come from the germline V gene. CDR3 coding DNA: TGTGCCAGCAGTCCCCCGCCAGGGGGCTTTGGCTACACCTTC. It yields the protein CASSPPPGGFGYTF.

The V call is TRBV7-9, the J call TRBJ1-4, with D perhaps TRBD1 (5 bases). CDR1 and CDR2 from the germline V gene are SEHNR and FQNEAQ (reference sequence). V was pared by 5 bases and J by 4 bases, with 14 bases between. CDR3 length: 15 residues. CDR3 DNA sequence: TGTGCCAGCAGCCCCAAGGGGACTAATAATGAAAAACTGTTTTTT. Translating it yields CASSPKGTNNEKLFF.

In this sample, this clone turned up once. The J gene is TRBJ2-1, the V gene TRBV9; perhaps TRBD2 as D (6 bases). This CDR3 has 15 amino acids. V lost 1 base to trimming and J lost 3 bases, with 11 bases between them. Germline V gene lookup returns CDR1 SGDLS and CDR2 YYNGEE. The CDR3 bases are TGTGCCAGCAGCGTACGCGGGGAGTACTACAATGAGCAGTTCTTC. It specifies CASSVRGEYYNEQFF.

CDR3 sequence: CASSSGTMQYF. DNA of the CDR3: TGTGCCAGCAGTTCCGGGACTATGCAGTACTTC. V and J are TRBV6-5 and TRBJ2-7; the match to TRBD2 covers 7 bases. This CDR3 has 11 amino acids. Germline V CDR1 and CDR2: MNHEY, SVGAGI. J lost 9 bases, V lost 4 bases, and 3 bases had no gene match.

The rearrangement uses TRBV6-5 and TRBJ1-2; weak D call: TRBD1 (6 bases). Germline CDR1 MNHEY, CDR2 SVGAGI. Trimming removed 4 bases from V and 6 bases from J, with 15 bases in between. This CDR3 region has 14 residues. This CDR3 reads CASSSLQGRHGYTF. The CDR3, as DNA: TGTGCCAGCAGTTCATTACAGGGAAGGCATGGCTACACCTTC.

The genes are TRBV1 and TRBJ2-7; TRBD2, as called in the table, went unchecked against the DNA. TRBV1 is a pseudogene locus. This CDR3 contains 13 residues. In DNA form, the CDR3 reads TGCACCAGCAGCCAATCCTTCTCCTACGAGCAGTACTTC. Translation: CTSSQSFSYEQYF.

The rearrangement links TRBV5-1 to TRBJ2-5; TRBD1 might be the D (5 bases). The germline CDR1 and CDR2 sequences are SGHRS and YFSETQ. Between the trimmed V and J ends, which lost 1 base and 3 bases, there was a span of 13 bases. CDR3 length: 15 amino acids. The CDR3 DNA reads TGCGCCAGCAGCTTGATTCCAGGGTTTGAAGAGACCCAGTACTTC. Its protein product is CASSLIPGFEETQYF. Full variable domain (outside the CDR3, taken from reference TRBV5-1 and TRBJ2-5): KAGVTQTPRYLIKTRGQQVTLSCSPISGHRSVSWYQQTPGQGLQFLFEYFSETQRNKGNFPGRFSGRQFSNSRSEMNVSTLELGDSALYLCASSLIPGFEETQYFGPGTRLLVL.

The rearrangement links TRBV25-1 to TRBJ1-2; 9 nucleotides agree with TRBD1. Germline V gives CDR1 MGHDK, CDR2 SYGVNS. J gave up 6 bases and V 8 bases, and 4 bases lay outside the gene matches. The CDR3 consists of 12 residues. CDR3 sequence (DNA): TGTGCCAGCTGGGACAGGGCCCATGGCTACACCTTC. Residues: CASWDRAHGYTF.

V usage is TRBV9 and J usage is TRBJ2-1; weak D call: TRBD2 (5 bases). Germline V gene sequence: CDR1 SGDLS, CDR2 YYNGEE. The CDR3 contains 18 residues. Trimming removed 0 bases at V and 6 bases at J, with 22 bases between. This chain's CDR3 is CASSVASPGSHLGNEQFF. For the CDR3, the DNA is TGTGCCAGCAGCGTAGCCTCCCCGGGAAGCCATCTAGGCAATGAGCAGTTCTTC.

The rearrangement links TRBV3-1 (or the pseudogene TRBV3-2) to TRBJ2-5, with a possible D match to TRBD2 (5 bases). Germline CDR1 is LGHDT and CDR2 is YNNKEL (reference sequence). The CDR3 spans 14 residues. The V end was cut by 4 bases, the J end by 1 base, with 10 bases between. The CDR3 here is CASSLLAGQETQYF. CDR3 nucleotides: TGTGCCAGCAGCCTCCTGGCGGGCCAAGAGACCCAGTACTTC.

This clone was detected only once. V usage is TRBV7-3 and J usage is TRBJ2-2; maybe TRBD1 (6 bases). Trimming removed 5 bases at V and 4 bases at J, with 14 bases between. Germline values: CDR1 SGHTA, CDR2 FQGTGA. The CDR3 is 15 residues long. This CDR3 reads CASSKAQGSTGELFF. The CDR3 nucleotides read TGTGCCAGCAGCAAGGCCCAGGGGAGCACCGGGGAGCTGTTTTTT.

The CDR3 here is CASSLNRGDQETQYF. CDR3 in DNA: TGCGCCAGCAGCTTGAACAGGGGGGACCAAGAGACCCAGTACTTC. The chain is built from TRBV5-1 and TRBJ2-5; 8 nucleotides align to TRBD1. This CDR3 has 15 residues. Germline CDR1 SGHRS, CDR2 YFSETQ. J gave up 0 bases and V 1 base, and 2 bases lay outside the gene matches.